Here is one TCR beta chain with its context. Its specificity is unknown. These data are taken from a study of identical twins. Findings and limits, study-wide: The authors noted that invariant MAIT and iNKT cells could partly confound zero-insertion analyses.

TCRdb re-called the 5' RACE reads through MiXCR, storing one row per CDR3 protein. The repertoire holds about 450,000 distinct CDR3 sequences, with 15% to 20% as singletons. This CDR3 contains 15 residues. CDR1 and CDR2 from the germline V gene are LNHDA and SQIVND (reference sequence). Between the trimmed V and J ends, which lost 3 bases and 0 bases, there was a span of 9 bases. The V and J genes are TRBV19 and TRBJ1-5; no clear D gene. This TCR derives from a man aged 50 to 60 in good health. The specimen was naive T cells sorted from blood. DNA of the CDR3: TGTGCCAGTAGTATTAGTCAAGCTAGCAATCAGCCCCAGCATTTT. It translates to CASSISQASNQPQHF.